There are many counts of the clone carrying this T cell receptor beta chain. The antigen is unknown. It was uncontrolled infection, other autoimmune disease, pregnancy or lactation that excluded patients. This sample was included in a study of T cells in Graves' hyperthyroidism and ophthalmopathy. About the study: Peripheral blood sampling occurred at initial diagnosis, before any treatment.

V gave up 6 bases and J gave up 10 bases; unmatched junction bases: 6. The CDR3 contains 14 residues. CDR1 and CDR2 from the germline V gene are SGHRS and YFSETQ. Template material for amplifying TCR beta CDR3 regions consisted of RNA transcripts. HTBI primers were the set used in a first-round RT-PCR of the TCR CDR3. TCRdb passed the multiplex PCR reads through MiXCR, listing each CDR3 protein once. The sample comprises a few hundred thousand distinct CDR3 sequences, 15% to 20% of which are singletons, and approximately 30% rests with the top ten. Broader study findings: Blood held most thyroid clonotypes expanded above 0.001 frequency. A model using 13 V-J features told ophthalmopathy apart from stable hyperthyroidism.

The specimen was blood. The sequence derives from a woman aged 30 to 39 with Graves' ophthalmopathy. The rearrangement joins TRBV5-1 to TRBJ2-1; 14 bases fit TRBD2. CDR3 coding DNA: TGCGCCAGCACCCTCGGGACTAGCGGGAGCGAGCAGTTCTTC. Amino acid sequence: CASTLGTSGSEQFF.